This passage covers 20 T cell receptor beta chains from one sample sequenced in a study of cytomegalovirus exposure and HLA in healthy donors. The primer mix had 60 Vbeta and 13 Jbeta primers. Only in-frame clones appear in the TCRdb table, and some are missing; sequencing was by immunoSEQ multiplex PCR. This table holds about 180,000 clones, 70% to 85% found once. Input material: PBMCs. Source of these receptors: a middle-aged woman in good health and CMV-seronegative.

V is TRBV2 and J is TRBJ1-5, with D possibly matching TRBD1 (6 bases). Germline lookup yields CDR1 SNHLY and CDR2 FYNNEI. V was pared by 7 bases and J by 0 bases, with 16 bases between. The CDR3 sequence is 16 residues long. The chain's CDR3 is CASKWETGFSNQPQHF. CDR3 bases: TGTGCCAGCAAATGGGAGACAGGTTTTAGCAATCAGCCCCAGCATTTT.

The genes are TRBV4-1 and TRBJ2-3; weak D call: TRBD1 (5 bases). Trimming stripped 0 bases from V and 6 bases from J, with 10 bases between. CDR1 MGHRA and CDR2 YSYEKL come from the germline V gene. This CDR3 contains 14 residues. CDR3 amino acids: CASSQDRSGDTQYF. In DNA, the CDR3 is TGCGCCAGCAGCCAAGATAGGTCAGGGGATACGCAGTATTTT.

The chain has TRBV5-8 and TRBJ1-2, with 9 bases matching TRBD1. The junction had 7 bases not matched to a gene; V was cut back by 3 bases and J by 7 bases. The V gene's germline CDR1 is SGHTS and CDR2 YDEGEE. This CDR3 has 14 amino acids. The CDR3, as DNA: TGTGCCAGCAGCTGGATACAGGGGGCCACTGGCTACACCTTC. Amino acids: CASSWIQGATGYTF.

The CDR3 reads CASSLSGWDSPLHF. CDR3 in DNA: TGCGCCAGCAGCTTATCGGGATGGGATTCACCCCTCCACTTT. The rearrangement links TRBV5-1 to TRBJ1-6; D unclear. The CDR3 is 14 residues long. V was clipped by 2 bases and J by 8 bases, with 11 bases between them. The germline CDR1 and CDR2 sequences are SGHRS and YFSETQ.

V usage is TRBV6-6 and J usage is TRBJ2-1; 8 bases are a match to TRBD2. The CDR3 spans 13 residues. Trimming took 7 bases from V and 7 from J; bases not matched to a gene: 6. Germline V gene data show CDR1 as MNHNY and CDR2 as SVGAGI (reference sequence). The CDR3 here is CASIVSGRNEQFF. CDR3 bases: TGTGCCAGCATCGTCAGCGGGAGAAATGAGCAGTTCTTC.

This chain links TRBV9 with TRBJ1-3; 9 bases fit TRBD1. V was clipped by 4 bases and J by 1 base; unmatched bases: 6. This CDR3 contains 16 residues. CDR1 is SGDLS, CDR2 YYNGEE, per germline. The CDR3 DNA sequence: TGTGCCAGCAGCCTGGGACAGGGATCGTCTGGAAACACCATATATTTT. Translating it yields CASSLGQGSSGNTIYF.

V and J are TRBV4-1 and TRBJ1-4, with D perhaps matching TRBD1 (6 bases). Trimming pared 4 bases from V and 8 bases from J, leaving 20 bases between. The CDR3 is 16 amino acids. Germline V gene data show CDR1 as MGHRA and CDR2 as YSYEKL. CDR3 protein: CASSPVLRQEGEKLFF. In DNA, the CDR3 is TGCGCCAGCAGCCCAGTGCTTAGACAGGAAGGAGAAAAACTGTTTTTT.

There are a few counts of this clone. The V gene is TRBV29-1, the J gene TRBJ1-1, with D possibly TRBD1 on 5 matching bases. Germline V gene sequence: CDR1 SQVTM, CDR2 ANQGSEA. This CDR3 spans 12 amino acids. The V end was cut by 7 bases, the J end by 1 base, with 10 bases between. The CDR3 loop reads CSARQTNTEAFF. The CDR3 coding sequence is TGCAGCGCCCGACAGACGAACACTGAAGCTTTCTTT.

The chain has TRBV10-2 and TRBJ2-6; a possible D gene is TRBD2 (6 bases). Germline lookup yields CDR1 WSHSY and CDR2 SAAADI. The CDR3 is 18 amino acids. V lost 0 bases and J lost 0, with 12 bases in between. DNA for the CDR3: TGCGCCAGCAGTGAGTCGGGAGGCGGGCTCTCTGGGGCCAACGTCCTGACTTTC. The encoded protein is CASSESGGGLSGANVLTF.

This clone was seen only a few times. V is TRBV30 and J is TRBJ1-2, with 7 bases matching TRBD1. CDR1 is GTSNPN and CDR2 is SVGIG in the germline V gene (reference sequence). The CDR3 has 14 residues. J gave up 3 bases and V 4 bases, and 8 bases lay outside the gene matches. CDR3 nucleotide sequence: TGTGCCTGGACAGGGGGAACAGCAGACTATGGCTACACCTTC. The encoded protein is CAWTGGTADYGYTF. Supplemented by reference TRBV30 and TRBJ1-2, the full variable domain reads SQTIHQWPATLVQPVGSPLSLECTVEGTSNPNLYWYRQAAGRGLQLLFYSVGIGQISSEVPQNLSASRPQDRQFILSSKKLLLSDSGFYLCAWTGGTADYGYTFGSGTRLTVV.

The chain couples TRBV7-9 to TRBJ1-4; TRBD1 aligns across 9 bases. With 5 bases clipped from V and 6 bases from J, the junction kept 7 bases outside the gene matches. Per germline, CDR1 SEHNR and CDR2 FQNEAQ (reference sequence). The CDR3 totals 15 residues. The CDR3 protein is CASSRGTGRDEKLFF. Written as DNA, the CDR3 is TGTGCCAGCAGCCGGGGGACAGGGAGAGATGAAAAACTGTTTTTT.

The chain uses TRBV28 and TRBJ1-1, with D unclear. Trimming shortened V by 3 bases and J by 2 bases, and 13 bases separated the two germline ends. The germline V gene has CDR1 MDHEN and CDR2 SYDVKM. CDR3 size: 15 residues. The DNA for the CDR3 is TGTGCCAGCAGTTTGTCAGGTATCAGTAACACTGAAGCTTTCTTT. It is translated as CASSLSGISNTEAFF.

The CDR3 sequence: CASSDSGWDTEAFF. The CDR3 DNA is TGTGCCAGCAGTGATAGCGGGTGGGACACTGAAGCTTTCTTT. The gene calls are TRBV7-8 and TRBJ1-1; the D is unclear. The length of the CDR3 is 14 residues. CDR1 SGHVS and CDR2 FQNEAQ come from the germline V gene. V gave up 6 bases and J gave up 3 bases, with 14 bases separating them.

The chain is built from TRBV7-2 and TRBJ2-7, with 10 bases matching TRBD2. The junction had 7 bases not matched to a gene; V was cut back by 5 bases and J by 3 bases. CDR1 and CDR2 (germline): SGHTA, FQGNSA. The length of the CDR3 is 15 residues. CDR3 sequence reads: CASSRGLAESYEQYF. The CDR3 nucleotides read TGTGCCAGCAGCCGAGGACTAGCGGAGAGCTACGAGCAGTACTTC.

The chain uses TRBV5-1 and TRBJ2-3; TRBD1 matches 8 bases. This CDR3 spans 16 amino acids. Germline CDR1 and CDR2: SGHRS and YFSETQ. With 1 base clipped from V and 4 bases from J, the junction kept 8 bases outside the gene matches. The CDR3: CASSLNGQGVADTQYF. Written as DNA, the CDR3 is TGCGCCAGCAGCTTGAACGGACAGGGAGTCGCAGATACGCAGTATTTT.

This chain joins TRBV28 and TRBJ1-4, with 11 bases that match TRBD1. Trimming took 1 base from V and 7 from J; bases not matched to a gene: 2. Germline V CDR1 and CDR2: MDHEN, SYDVKM. The CDR3 totals 15 residues. The CDR3 DNA sequence: TGTGCCAGCAGTTTATCGGGACAGGGGGTTGAAAAACTGTTTTTT. Amino acids: CASSLSGQGVEKLFF.

The rearrangement links TRBV6-1 to TRBJ2-7, with 7 bases matching TRBD2. This CDR3 spans 12 amino acids. The germline V gene encodes CDR1 MNHNS and CDR2 SASEGT. CDR3 region: CATGLPSYEQYF. CDR3 nucleotides: TGTGCTACGGGACTACCCTCCTACGAGCAGTACTTC.

The chain is built from TRBV28 and TRBJ1-6, with TRBD1 matching 8 bases. V lost 5 bases, J lost 7 bases, and 7 bases stayed unmatched. The CDR3 sequence is 15 residues long. Germline loops: CDR1 MDHEN, CDR2 SYDVKM. The CDR3 DNA is TGTGCCAGCAGTATGACAGGGGTATCCAATTCACCCCTCCACTTT. Encoded protein: CASSMTGVSNSPLHF.

The chain employs TRBV19 and TRBJ2-7, with a tentative D call TRBD2 (7 bases). Per germline, CDR1 LNHDA and CDR2 SQIVND (reference sequence). Between the trimmed V and J ends, which lost 5 bases and 6 bases, there was a span of 23 bases. The CDR3 runs to 16 residues. The CDR3 is CASSLGGATASGEQYF. In DNA, the CDR3 is TGTGCCAGTAGTCTTGGGGGGGCGACAGCTTCCGGCGAGCAGTACTTC.

The genes are TRBV6-1 and TRBJ1-6, with D perhaps matching TRBD1 (6 bases). Germline loops: CDR1 MNHNS, CDR2 SASEGT. The CDR3 contains 17 residues. V was clipped by 0 bases and J by 9 bases, with 18 bases between them. The CDR3: CASSEAGARGVSSPLHF. The CDR3 DNA is TGTGCCAGCAGTGAAGCGGGTGCCAGGGGCGTTTCTTCACCCCTCCACTTT.